The subject of this entry is one TCR beta chain. Antigen specificity is unknown. For every subset, genomic DNA was evenly distributed across several immunoSEQ plates. Authors' analysis steps: ImmunoSEQ gave junction-only sequences without quality scores, so filtering differed. The data were produced by immunoSEQ multiplex PCR, yet TCRdb's version contains in-frame clones alone and is incomplete. The DNA was the basis for D and trimming; V, J and clone size are from that table. Of more than 1.2 million clones listed, approximately 98.5% are singletons. CD4+ cells underwent separation, giving CD45RA+ naive and CD45RA-negative memory subsets. This sample was taken from a study of shared clonotypes between healthy human individuals. Trimming pared 2 bases from V and 5 bases from J, leaving 12 bases between. Germline CDR1 and CDR2: SNHLY and FYNNEI. The CDR3 consists of 15 residues. General observations from the study: Clonotypes which were not shared had lower generation probabilities than clonotypes that all four donors shared.

V is TRBV2 and J is TRBJ2-2; no reliable D call. The clonotype originates from a man under 40 in good health. Material for sequencing was naive CD4+ T cells sorted from blood. Subset noted: CD45RA+ positively selected. The CDR3 loop reads CASSEYLVPTGELFF. The CDR3 coding sequence is TGTGCCAGCAGTGAATATCTAGTCCCAACCGGGGAGCTGTTTTTT.